The entry below describes one T cell receptor (beta chain). Its antigen is not identified. Replicate PCRs run on sorted subsets employed around 200 ng DNA, 30,000 to 35,000 T cell genomes. Per the original data handling: For the immunoSEQ data, sequences were junction-only without quality scores, so filtering differed. Repertoires were generated with immunoSEQ multiplex PCR, while TCRdb's copy carries only in-frame clones and drops some. V and J calls and clone size are those listed in that table; D and trimming were worked out from the DNA. The sample has around 940,000 clones, approximately 80% seen once. This sample stems from a study of shared clonotypes between healthy human individuals. Findings and limits, study-wide: Generation probabilities of non-shared clonotypes were lower (relative to those shared by all four donors).

Naive CD4+ cells were CD45RA-selected; the remaining cells were memory. Germline V gene sequence: CDR1 LGHNA, CDR2 YSLEER. The CDR3 covers 15 residues. V was clipped by 1 base and J by 7 bases; unmatched bases: 8. The chain couples TRBV4-3 to TRBJ1-2, with 8 bases fitting TRBD1. Material: memory CD4+ T cells sorted from blood. Stated subset: CD45RA-negative fraction. The sequence was collected from a young man in good health. The CDR3 reads CASSQADRVVLGYTF. In DNA form, the CDR3 reads TGCGCCAGCAGCCAAGCGGACAGGGTCGTGCTTGGCTACACCTTC.